This T cell receptor (beta chain) comes out of a study of cytomegalovirus exposure and HLA in healthy donors. Study-level points and caveats: Among immune exposure information, only CMV serostatus was available.

With 60 Vbeta and 13 Jbeta primers, the PCR was carried out. Measured with immunoSEQ multiplex PCR; TCRdb has only the in-frame clones, and not every one. Of some 130,000 clones in the sample, about 74% were seen once. For this clone: What it binds is unknown.

The sequence derives from a man aged 25-45 years in good health and CMV-seronegative. What was sequenced was PBMCs.

CDR3 sequence (DNA): TGTGCCTGGAGTCACCCCGGCAGGGCGGTCACTGAAGCTTTCTTT. Translated: CAWSHPGRAVTEAFF. V usage is TRBV30 and J usage is TRBJ1-1; maybe TRBD1 (5 bases). V was trimmed by 2 bases and J by 4 bases, leaving 17 bases between them. This CDR3 is 15 amino acids long. The germline CDR1 and CDR2 sequences are GTSNPN and SVGIG (reference sequence).